The 29 T cell receptor beta chains presented below share a single source sample, sequenced in a study of OX40 agonist ivuxolimab in advanced cancers. Measured with immunoSEQ multiplex PCR; TCRdb has only the in-frame clones, and not every one. This sample has about 82,000 clones, with about 91% found just once. The sequencing here drew on CD4+ or CD8+ T cells sorted from blood, taken in a trial of the OX40 agonist ivuxolimab. These receptors were obtained from an adult with an advanced solid tumor such as melanoma, head and neck, liver or kidney cancer.

V gene TRBV18 combines with J gene TRBJ1-1, with TRBD1 identical over 9 bases. The CDR3 totals 17 residues. Per the germline V gene, CDR1 is KGHSH and CDR2 is LQKENI. The V segment lost 2 bases and the J segment 3 bases; nucleotides outside the gene matches: 10. The CDR3 protein is CASSPSLLQGADTEAFF. CDR3 nucleotides: TGTGCCAGCTCACCATCCTTGTTACAGGGGGCTGACACTGAAGCTTTCTTT.

The rearrangement joins TRBV11-3 to TRBJ2-1; D might be TRBD1 or TRBD2, each matching 6 bases. The CDR3 has 16 amino acids. The V and J ends lost 1 base and 1 base respectively, with 11 bases between them. Per germline, CDR1 SGHNT and CDR2 YENEEA. CDR3 in DNA: TGTGCCAGCAGCTTAGTAGGGGGGCTTTCCTACAATGAGCAGTTCTTC. It yields the protein CASSLVGGLSYNEQFF.

The chain employs TRBV5-4 and TRBJ2-3; 7 bases agree with TRBD1. There are 15 residues in the CDR3. Trimming took 3 bases from V and 0 from J; bases not matched to a gene: 4. The germline CDR1 and CDR2 sequences are SGHNT and YYREEE (reference sequence). The CDR3 is CASSYDRASTDTQYF. CDR3 DNA: TGTGCCAGCAGCTACGACAGGGCGAGCACAGATACGCAGTATTTT.

The chain uses TRBV11-2 and TRBJ2-7, with D unresolved. The ends were cut back, 7 bases at V and 3 bases at J, with 7 bases in the middle. CDR3 length equals 11 residues. CDR1 is SGHAT and CDR2 is FQNNGV in the germline V gene. The CDR3 DNA follows: TGTGCCAGCACCGCTCTCTACGAGCAGTACTTC. Protein product: CASTALYEQYF.

The V gene is TRBV11-2, the J gene TRBJ2-4; D gene uncertain. V was clipped by 3 bases and J by 0 bases, with 9 bases between them. The CDR3 consists of 15 residues. Germline V CDR1 and CDR2: SGHAT, FQNNGV. CDR3 region: CASSFPHLAKNIQYF. The CDR3 coding sequence is TGTGCCAGCAGCTTTCCACACCTAGCCAAAAACATTCAGTACTTC.

The rearrangement links TRBV7-9 to TRBJ1-2, with D possibly TRBD1 on 5 matching bases. Trimming removed 5 bases from V and 2 bases from J, with 18 bases in between. Germline loops: CDR1 SEHNR, CDR2 FQNEAQ (reference sequence). This CDR3 has 16 residues. The CDR3 here is CASSPTSRGGNYGYTF. CDR3 bases: TGTGCCAGCAGCCCCACATCCCGTGGGGGGAACTATGGCTACACCTTC.

The chain combines TRBV18 with TRBJ2-1, with 12 bases fitting TRBD1. The junction had 10 bases not matched to a gene; V was cut back by 6 bases and J by 1 base. Germline V gene lookup returns CDR1 KGHSH and CDR2 LQKENI. The CDR3 extends over 18 amino acids. The CDR3 reads CASSLTGTGGASYNEQFF. The CDR3 DNA sequence: TGTGCCAGCTCGCTCACCGGGACAGGGGGCGCGTCCTACAATGAGCAGTTCTTC.

CDR3 sequence (DNA): TGCGCCAGCAGTGAGTGGGGCGGGATGGTAGATGAGCAGTTCTTC. Translation gives CASSEWGGMVDEQFF. The chain combines TRBV10-1 with TRBJ2-1; D is perhaps TRBD2 (6 bases). This CDR3 has 15 residues. V was pared by 1 base and J by 8 bases, with 15 bases between. From germline, CDR1 is WNHNN and CDR2 SYGVQD (reference sequence).

In its sample, this clone was seen once. V gene TRBV11-2 combines with J gene TRBJ1-1; D gene uncertain. This CDR3 region has 15 residues. Trimming shortened V by 5 bases and J by 1 base, and 14 bases separated the two germline ends. The germline gives CDR1 SGHAT, CDR2 FQNNGV. The chain's CDR3 is CASSLPGASNTEAFF. The CDR3 DNA is TGTGCCAGCAGCCTCCCGGGAGCCTCGAACACTGAAGCTTTCTTT.

This chain links TRBV4-2 with TRBJ1-4; TRBD1 might be the D (6 bases). The germline gives CDR1 LGHNA, CDR2 YNFKEQ. Trimming cost V 4 bases and J 5 bases, with 14 bases left between them. This CDR3 region has 15 residues. The CDR3 DNA reads TGTGCCAGCAGCCCCTGGGGGGGCCCCAATGAAAAACTGTTTTTT. This codes for CASSPWGGPNEKLFF.

This chain connects TRBV6-5 to TRBJ2-3; D is uncertain. Between the trimmed V and J ends, which lost 6 bases and 3 bases, there was a span of 16 bases. Germline assignment: CDR1 MNHEY and CDR2 SVGAGI. This CDR3 region has 15 residues. CDR3 sequence: CASRGSYGGTDTQYF. CDR3 DNA sequence: TGTGCCAGCAGGGGAAGCTATGGTGGGACAGATACGCAGTATTTT.

The chain recombines TRBV7-3 with TRBJ1-4; D ambiguous. V was cut by 1 base and J by 7 bases, with 7 bases left in between. CDR1 is SGHTA and CDR2 is FQGTGA in the germline V gene. CDR3 size: 13 residues. The CDR3 sequence is CASSLNEGEKLFF. The CDR3, as DNA: TGTGCCAGCAGCTTAAACGAAGGTGAAAAACTGTTTTTT.

The chain employs TRBV27 and TRBJ1-2; TRBD1 is a possible D gene (5 bases). Looked up from germline, CDR1 is MNHEY and CDR2 is SMNVEV (reference sequence). Trimming left V 6 bases short and J 3 bases short, with 17 bases between. The length of the CDR3 is 15 residues. The CDR3 protein is CASSGGIGSYYGYTF. CDR3 coding DNA: TGTGCCAGCAGCGGGGGTATCGGCAGCTACTATGGCTACACCTTC.

The chain is built from TRBV18 and TRBJ1-2, with 9 bases fitting TRBD1. The V segment lost 3 bases and the J segment 3 bases; nucleotides outside the gene matches: 5. The V gene's germline CDR1 is KGHSH and CDR2 LQKENI. This CDR3 is 15 amino acids long. The CDR3 loop is CASSPSTGGYYGYTF. CDR3 nucleotide sequence: TGTGCCAGCTCACCGTCAACAGGGGGCTACTATGGCTACACCTTC.

This clone was recorded once. The chain employs TRBV28 and TRBJ2-5, with TRBD2 identical over 12 bases. Germline CDR1 reads MDHEN; CDR2 reads SYDVKM. The J segment lost 9 bases and the V segment lost 6 bases, leaving 14 bases of the junction unmatched. The CDR3 runs 16 residues. The CDR3 nucleotides are TGTGCCAGCAGCCCTTTGACTAGCGGGAGAGGTGGTTCCCAGTACTTC. The encoded protein is CASSPLTSGRGGSQYF.

The V and J genes are TRBV19 and TRBJ2-3, with D maybe TRBD2 (6 bases). The V and J ends lost 4 bases and 2 bases respectively, with 10 bases between them. Germline-derived CDR1 and CDR2 are LNHDA and SQIVND (reference sequence). The CDR3 has 14 amino acids. Here the CDR3 reads CASSRRGDTDTQYF. In DNA form, the CDR3 reads TGTGCCAGTAGTAGGAGGGGTGACACAGATACGCAGTATTTT.

The chain employs TRBV5-1 and TRBJ1-4, with TRBD1 as a possible D gene (5 bases). Trimming took off 0 bases at V and 0 bases at J, with 9 bases between the two ends. CDR1 SGHRS and CDR2 YFSETQ come from the germline V gene. The CDR3 loop spans 16 amino acids. CDR3 DNA sequence: TGCGCCAGCAGCTTGGCCTTGGGGGCAACTAATGAAAAACTGTTTTTT. It codes for CASSLALGATNEKLFF.

The chain combines TRBV4-2 with TRBJ2-5; D is unclear. The J call may be faulty, since TRBJ2-7 better matches the DNA end. The CDR3 totals 16 residues. The germline V gene has CDR1 LGHNA and CDR2 YNFKEQ. CDR3 sequence reads: CASSPSNYRSSYEQYF. CDR3 in DNA: TGTGCCAGCAGCCCTTCTAACTACCGAAGCTCCTACGAGCAGTACTTC.

The chain combines TRBV7-6 with TRBJ2-2, with unresolved D. The CDR3 contains 14 residues. Germline values: CDR1 SGHVS, CDR2 FNYEAQ. Trimming cost V 6 bases and J 1 base, with 9 bases left between them. CDR3 sequence: CASRNSGNTGELFF. The DNA for the CDR3 is TGTGCCAGCAGGAACTCTGGGAACACCGGGGAGCTGTTTTTT.

The chain couples TRBV4-3 to TRBJ2-7, with unresolved D. V was cut by 1 base and J by 3 bases, with 13 bases left in between. Germline V gene lookup returns CDR1 LGHNA and CDR2 YSLEER. This CDR3 is 15 amino acids long. Here the CDR3 reads CASSQVPVDNYEQYF. The CDR3 nucleotides are TGCGCCAGCAGCCAAGTTCCCGTCGACAACTACGAGCAGTACTTC.

This clone has a single count. The genes are TRBV6-5 and TRBJ1-1, with a tentative D call TRBD1 (5 bases). V lost 4 bases, J lost 0 bases, and 9 bases lay in between. The CDR3 length is 14 residues. Germline CDR1 reads MNHEY; CDR2 reads SVGAGI. CDR3 coding DNA: TGTGCCAGCAGTTCCCTGGGGGTGAACACTGAAGCTTTCTTT. The encoded protein is CASSSLGVNTEAFF.

This clone came up a few times. The chain has TRBV5-4 and TRBJ2-6, with D hard to call. Germline CDR1 is SGHNT and CDR2 is YYREEE (reference sequence). The CDR3 loop spans 15 amino acids. Trimming left V 0 bases short and J 4 bases short, with 8 bases between. Written as DNA, the CDR3 is TGTGCCAGCAGCTTGGTCGCTGCCGGGGCCAACGTCCTGACTTTC. Translation gives CASSLVAAGANVLTF.

This clone has more than one count but fewer than ten. The chain is built from TRBV18 and TRBJ1-2; 9 bases align to TRBD1. The trim removed 3 bases at V and 2 bases at J, leaving 4 bases unmatched. CDR3 length: 15 residues. The germline V gene has CDR1 KGHSH and CDR2 LQKENI. In DNA, the CDR3 is TGTGCCAGCTCACCCTCGGGACAGGGAAACTATGGCTACACCTTC. This codes for CASSPSGQGNYGYTF.

The chain combines TRBV5-8 with TRBJ2-7, with D possibly called TRBD1 or TRBD2 (5 bases each). V was trimmed by 5 bases and J by 2 bases, leaving 14 bases between them. The CDR3 totals 14 residues. Per germline, CDR1 SGHTS and CDR2 YDEGEE. For the CDR3, the DNA is TGTGCCAGCAGTCCTTGGGACGTTGCCTACGAGCAGTACTTC. Protein sequence: CASSPWDVAYEQYF.

The chain uses TRBV28 and TRBJ1-3; maybe TRBD1 (5 bases). Germline lookup yields CDR1 MDHEN and CDR2 SYDVKM. V shed 5 bases and J shed 1 base, with 6 bases lying between them. The CDR3 is 13 amino acids. The CDR3, as DNA: TGTGCCAGCAGTCAGGGATCTGGAAACACCATATATTTT. Translated, it gives CASSQGSGNTIYF.

The chain employs TRBV7-8 and TRBJ2-3; D call uncertain. Germline V gene data show CDR1 as SGHVS and CDR2 as FQNEAQ. V gave up 5 bases and J gave up 2 bases, with 11 bases separating them. The CDR3 totals 14 residues. This chain's CDR3 is CASSPNPATDTQYF. The CDR3 coding sequence is TGTGCCAGCAGCCCTAACCCCGCCACAGATACGCAGTATTTT. Full variable domain (missing parts from reference TRBV7-8 and TRBJ2-3): GAGVSQSPRYKVAKRGQDVALRCDPISGHVSLFWYQQALGQGPEFLTYFQNEAQLDKSGLPSDRFFAERPEGSVSTLKIQRTQQEDSAVYLCASSPNPATDTQYFGPGTRLTVL.

The chain has TRBV13 and TRBJ2-1; 8 bases agree with TRBD2. The CDR3 is made up of 16 amino acids. J gave up 2 bases and V 6 bases, and 9 bases lay outside the gene matches. The germline CDR1 and CDR2 sequences are PRHDT and FYEKMQ (reference sequence). The CDR3: CASRALAAGTYNEQFF. The CDR3 DNA is TGTGCCAGCAGGGCACTAGCGGCTGGTACCTACAATGAGCAGTTCTTC.

V and J are TRBV7-9 and TRBJ2-1; no reliable D call. Germline CDR1 SEHNR, CDR2 FQNEAQ (reference sequence). CDR3 length equals 15 residues. V lost 5 bases and J lost 6, with 17 bases in between. The chain's CDR3 is CASSPSRVSGNEQFF. The DNA for the CDR3 is TGTGCCAGCAGCCCATCCCGGGTTTCAGGCAATGAGCAGTTCTTC.

The V and J genes are TRBV28 and TRBJ1-5; TRBD1 might be the D (5 bases). This CDR3 has 15 residues. The germline CDR1 and CDR2 sequences are MDHEN and SYDVKM. Trimming removed 6 bases from V and 6 bases from J, with 18 bases in between. This CDR3 is CASSDLHGGGQPQHF. In DNA, the CDR3 is TGTGCCAGCAGCGACCTCCACGGGGGTGGTCAGCCCCAGCATTTT.